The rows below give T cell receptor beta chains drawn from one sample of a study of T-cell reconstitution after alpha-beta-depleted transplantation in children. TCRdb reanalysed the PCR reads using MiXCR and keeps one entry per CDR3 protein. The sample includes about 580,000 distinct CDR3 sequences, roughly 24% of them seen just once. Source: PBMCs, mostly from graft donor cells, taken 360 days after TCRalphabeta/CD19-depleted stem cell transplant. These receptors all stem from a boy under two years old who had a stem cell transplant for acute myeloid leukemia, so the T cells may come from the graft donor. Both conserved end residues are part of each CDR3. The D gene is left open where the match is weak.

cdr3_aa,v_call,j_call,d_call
CATSRDSGTGHEQFF,TRBV15,TRBJ2-1,NA
CASSPRLAFNEQFF,TRBV9,TRBJ2-1,NA
CSASPRGANTGELFF,TRBV20-1,TRBJ2-2,TRBD2
CASSRTGEHSPLHF,TRBV2,TRBJ1-6,TRBD1
CSATSAGTTYEQYF,TRBV20-1,TRBJ2-7,NA
CASSLDYRGLSTEAFF,TRBV5-6,TRBJ1-1,TRBD1
CKTAPSYNEQFF,TRBV20-1,TRBJ2-1,NA
CASSATPDRRVYEQYF,TRBV7-2,TRBJ2-7,NA
CSATGTASTEAFF,TRBV20-1,TRBJ1-1,TRBD1
CASSLADSIDEAFF,TRBV12-3/TRBV12-4,TRBJ1-1,NA
CASSLARSANAYEQYF,TRBV7-9,TRBJ2-7,NA
CASSPPVRTGELFF,TRBV5-1,TRBJ2-2,NA
CASSPHRTGRNEQFF,TRBV25-1,TRBJ2-1,TRBD1
CASSGGELATGELFF,TRBV6-1,TRBJ2-2,TRBD2
CASSLALSQGRLTQPQHF,TRBV7-8,TRBJ1-5,NA
CASSFYRGNTGELFF,TRBV28,TRBJ2-2,TRBD1
CAIRGEVPGELFF,TRBV10-3,TRBJ2-2,NA
CASSQEAGANVLTF,TRBV3-1,TRBJ2-6,NA
CASSLPSGTGLYEQYF,TRBV12-3/TRBV12-4,TRBJ2-7,TRBD1
CASSQDLDHSAETQYF,TRBV4-3,TRBJ2-5,NA
CASSSRVGSSTDTQYF,TRBV12-3/TRBV12-4,TRBJ2-3,NA
CASSQGVGGLYQPQHF,TRBV4-1,TRBJ1-5,NA
CASSLVQNIQYF,TRBV11-2,TRBJ2-4,NA
CSADDRGTGNTIYF,TRBV20-1,TRBJ1-3,TRBD1
CASSMGTGTPYNEQFF,TRBV12-3/TRBV12-4,TRBJ2-1,TRBD1
CTARTGNTEAFF,TRBV29-1,TRBJ1-1,NA
CASSFLGAVGYTF,TRBV7-6,TRBJ1-2,NA
CASSSTRRSPSTDTQYF,TRBV7-8,TRBJ2-3,NA
CASSPGTGALEQYF,TRBV5-4,TRBJ2-7,TRBD1
CASSYMSSYNEQFF,TRBV12-3/TRBV12-4,TRBJ2-1,NA
CSARRTGGSTGELFF,TRBV20-1,TRBJ2-2,TRBD1
CSARKRVEAYNEQFF,TRBV20-1,TRBJ2-1,NA
CSVAGSTGEVGYTF,TRBV29-1,TRBJ1-2,TRBD1
CSVDKLQETQYF,TRBV29-1,TRBJ2-5,NA
CASSSTAKNIQYF,TRBV12-3/TRBV12-4,TRBJ2-4,NA
CASSYSGIPTGELFF,TRBV6-5,TRBJ2-2,NA
CSVVRGLTDTQYF,TRBV29-1,TRBJ2-3,NA
CASALGWEGEQFF,TRBV6-6,TRBJ2-1,NA
CASSSTGDSWGETQYF,TRBV12-3/TRBV12-4,TRBJ2-5,NA
CASSLYLWTAQETQYF,TRBV7-2,TRBJ2-5,NA
CASSLKGDTQYF,TRBV7-6,TRBJ2-3,NA
CASSLGGREPQHF,TRBV7-8,TRBJ1-5,NA
CASSLAANNEQFF,TRBV11-2,TRBJ2-1,NA
CASSSWTSGLNIQYF,TRBV11-2,TRBJ2-4,TRBD2
CASSPALGVHYEQYF,TRBV12-3/TRBV12-4,TRBJ2-7,NA
CASSEVVAGGGNEQFF,TRBV6-1,TRBJ2-1,TRBD2
CASSPQVGRGSSYEQYF,TRBV14,TRBJ2-7,NA
CSARGTSLGETQYF,TRBV20-1,TRBJ2-5,TRBD2
CASTGLRPQETQYF,TRBV12-3/TRBV12-4,TRBJ2-5,NA
CASSPSTGLNEQFF,TRBV12-3/TRBV12-4,TRBJ2-1,NA
CASALTGGSYNEQFF,TRBV6-4,TRBJ2-1,TRBD2
CASSENLETQYF,TRBV25-1,TRBJ2-5,NA
CASSGFGDTNYGYTF,TRBV27,TRBJ1-2,NA
CSAINPRGTGELFF,TRBV20-1,TRBJ2-2,NA
CASSNDRGTGNTIYF,TRBV6-1,TRBJ1-3,TRBD1